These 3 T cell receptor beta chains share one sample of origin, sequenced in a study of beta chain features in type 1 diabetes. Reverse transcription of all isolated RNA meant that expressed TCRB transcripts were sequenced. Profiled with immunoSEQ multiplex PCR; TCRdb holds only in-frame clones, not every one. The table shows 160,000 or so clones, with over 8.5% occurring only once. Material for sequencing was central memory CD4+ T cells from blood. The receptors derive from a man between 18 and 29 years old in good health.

CDR3 sequence (DNA): TGTGCCAGCAGCTTGGGACGTGGCTACGAGCAGTACTTC. Translating gives CASSLGRGYEQYF. This chain uses TRBV7-2 with TRBJ2-7; D assignment may be TRBD1 or TRBD2 (5 bases each). The CDR3 runs 13 residues. Germline V gives CDR1 SGHTA, CDR2 FQGNSA. The germline V and J ends were trimmed by 3 bases and 3 bases, with 9 bases remaining between them.

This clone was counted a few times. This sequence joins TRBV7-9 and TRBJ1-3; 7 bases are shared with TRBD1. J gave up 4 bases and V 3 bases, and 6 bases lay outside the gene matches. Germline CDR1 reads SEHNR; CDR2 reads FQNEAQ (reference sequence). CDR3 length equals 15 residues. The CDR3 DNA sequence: TGTGCCAGCAGCTTTGCCTGGGGACAGGGAAACACCATATATTTT. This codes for CASSFAWGQGNTIYF.

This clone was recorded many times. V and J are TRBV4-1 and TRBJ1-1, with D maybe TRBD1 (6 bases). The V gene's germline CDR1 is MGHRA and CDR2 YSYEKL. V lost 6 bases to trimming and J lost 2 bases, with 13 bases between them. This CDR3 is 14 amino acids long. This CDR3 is CASSLTGSNTEAFF. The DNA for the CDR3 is TGCGCCAGCAGTCTGACAGGATCCAACACTGAAGCTTTCTTT.